A single sample is the source of the 2 T cell receptor beta chains below, sequenced in a study of human T cells and chemical hapten exposure. TCRdb reprocessed the RACE reads via MiXCR and lists one record per CDR3 protein. The data show around 120,000 distinct CDR3 sequences, 13% seen once. Time point specified: pre-sensitization, week 0. Treatment meaning: therapeutic diphenylcyclopropenone sensitization with weekly scalp DPC. Material: whole blood, obtained in connection with sensitization to the hapten diphenylcyclopropenone (DPC). The receptors were sampled from a young woman with alopecia areata. Some clones in this sample may be carry-over from other donors' samples.

The chain links TRBV4-3 to TRBJ2-2; D is undetermined. The V end lost 0 bases, the J end lost 4 bases, and 12 bases lay between the germline ends. The CDR3 consists of 16 residues. CDR1 and CDR2 from the germline V gene are LGHNA and YSLEER. The CDR3 sequence: CASSQEEGSGTGELFF. CDR3 nucleotides: TGCGCCAGCAGCCAAGAGGAAGGGTCGGGCACCGGGGAGCTGTTTTTT.

The V gene is TRBV7-2, the J gene TRBJ2-3, with no clear D. The CDR3 is 15 amino acids. Trimming cost V 1 base and J 2 bases, with 10 bases left between them. Germline assignment: CDR1 SGHTA and CDR2 FQGNSA. CDR3 nucleotide sequence: TGTGCCAGCAGCTTAGAGAGCTGGAACACAGATACGCAGTATTTT. Its translation: CASSLESWNTDTQYF.